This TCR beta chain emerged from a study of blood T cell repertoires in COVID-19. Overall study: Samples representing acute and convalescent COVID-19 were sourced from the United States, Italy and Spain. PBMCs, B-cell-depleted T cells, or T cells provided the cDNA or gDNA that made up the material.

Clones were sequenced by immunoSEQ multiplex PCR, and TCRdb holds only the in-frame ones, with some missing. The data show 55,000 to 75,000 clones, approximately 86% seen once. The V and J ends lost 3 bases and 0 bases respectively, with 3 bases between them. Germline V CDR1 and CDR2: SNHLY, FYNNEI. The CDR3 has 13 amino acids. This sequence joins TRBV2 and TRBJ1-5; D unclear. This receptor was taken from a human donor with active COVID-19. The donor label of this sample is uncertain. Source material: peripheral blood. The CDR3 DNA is TGTGCCAGCAGTGACTATAGCAATCAGCCCCAGCATTTT. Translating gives CASSDYSNQPQHF.